This T cell receptor beta chain was recovered during a study of cytomegalovirus exposure and HLA in healthy donors (TCRdb year 2017). About the study as a whole: An earlier analysis of approximately 640 of the donors reported 250 to 300 Gb of sequence data and around 110 million unique TCR beta sequences from about 179 million T cells. About 300 gigabases of sequencing data and tens of millions of unique TCR sequences were included in an early release covering 550 to 650 HLA-typed donors. Of the 398 genotyped donors, 65% to 90% fell in the genetic ancestry cluster associated with self-reported Caucasian donors. The study was designed to test whether signatures of past pathogen exposure could be identified by cataloging public T cell receptors. The T cell repertoires of several hundred subjects were profiled by immunosequencing and related to cytomegalovirus serostatus. A separate validation cohort of roughly 120 different subjects was used in addition to the 666-subject first cohort. The study combined high-throughput TCR immunosequencing, statistical association of individual TCRs with disease status, and machine learning to predict cytomegalovirus infection status. A later analysis re-examined previously published TCR beta repertoires from 500 to 700 donors and added high-resolution HLA genotyping to investigate patterns of TCR occurrence. The later analysis used no new phenotypic data to find candidate immune exposures, relying instead on TCR beta sequences and their occurrence across donors. To decide whether each TCR beta V gene segment behaved as functional or pseudogenic, an earlier analysis of fewer than 750 of the donors relied on high-throughput TCR beta sequencing. Donor age, sex, ethnicity and CMV serostatus were collected together with the repertoire data. Genome-wide SNP genotypes for about 65% of the roughly 670 donors were used in a later genetic analysis, which treated that subset as a discovery cohort. Every repertoire in the discovery cohort had been generated on one and the same sequencing platform. Class I and class II HLA loci were covered by the typing at four-digit resolution. Typing coverage varied by locus: about 620-630 donors for A, B, C, DRB1 and DQB1; 500 to 550 for DQA1; around 570 for DPA1; approximately 490 for DPB1. Because of strong linkage in the cohort, roughly five DR-DQ haplotypes were treated as single units for association and clustering. Among 398 genotyped donors of the cohort, an average of 235,054 unique TCR beta nucleotide sequences were sequenced per donor, roughly 20% of them non-productive. General findings and caveats noted by the study authors: In the study, 150 to 200 TCR beta chains were listed as associated with cytomegalovirus. Assigning TCR associations to individual alleles was difficult when HLA alleles, especially DR and DQ, strongly co-occurred. According to a later analysis, most CMV-associated TCR beta chains appeared to be HLA-restricted, and the HLA associations seemed to be driven largely by CMV exposure. In both the original and validation cohorts, the classifier was reported to diagnose cytomegalovirus status with high specificity and sensitivity. Because counts were too low, seventeen rarely observed V segments, including chromosome 9 orphons, were left out of the earlier analysis of about 500 of the donors. Linkage disequilibrium might explain the correlated functional status among segregating V segments, but an unknown experimental factor could not be ruled out. Only TCR beta chains were sequenced in this cohort, and the absence of alpha or paired-chain data limited detectable features. A later analysis found that TCR association rates varied across HLA loci, with DRB1 alleles showing the most associated TCRs and HLA-C alleles the fewest. A few of the identified cytomegalovirus-associated TCR beta chains were confirmed in vitro to be specific for cytomegalovirus antigens. In a later genetic analysis, a missense DCLRE1C variant was associated with V-gene and J-gene trimming of TCR beta chains, and the association was replicated in an independent cohort. In an earlier analysis of 587 of the donors, most TCR beta V segments appeared in productive rearrangements about 90% or about 30% of the time, broadly matching IMGT annotations. Because HLA typing was missing for some donors at each locus, association tests included only the typed subset. In a later analysis, HLA-associated TCR beta chains were found to be more clonally expanded and to have lower generation probabilities than equally common non-associated chains. In a later analysis, several top co-occurrence clusters were reported to appear linked to parvovirus B19, influenza, CMV and Epstein-Barr virus. Immune exposure information for the cohort was limited to CMV serostatus. A further reported finding was that TCR beta sequences accurately predicted the HLA-A and HLA-B alleles for most subjects in the first cohort. Some IMGT-functional V segments, including TRBV6-2 and TRBV6-3, could not be distinguished by the 87-base-pair reads and were therefore excluded. A cluster of highly shared sequence variants was judged likely to be a technical artifact of the sequencing pipeline. The authors suggested that the approach could potentially be extended to other disease states and immunological phenotypes. In a later genetic analysis, fewer N-insertions in productive TCRs were reported among donors in an Asian-associated ancestry cluster than the roughly 710-donor mean. Sequencing depth was assumed to be roughly uniform across donors in the presence/absence analyses, though that assumption may not hold. While some public TCRs were present in many individuals, most TCR sequences turned up only very rarely across donors. A later analysis associated about 18,000 TCR beta sequences with specific HLA alleles at a false discovery rate of 0.05.

The library was built by means of the immunoSEQ multiplex PCR assay. The multiplex PCR relied on a mix of 60 forward primers for TCR Vbeta segments and 13 reverse primers for TCR Jbeta segments. A multiplex PCR assay on genomic DNA amplified the CDR3 region of rearranged TCR beta genes. Amplified TCR beta libraries were sequenced as 87-base-pair reads on the Illumina HiSeq System. From the authors' description of their analysis: Across the roughly 640 repertoires, a later analysis counted 75 million to 90 million unique TCR beta chains, roughly 11 million of which were shared by at least two donors. A nearest-neighbor algorithm error-corrected the raw reads and collapsed the reads into unique sequences, merging closely related sequences to remove PCR and sequencing errors. Alignment of CDR3 sequences to IMGT reference sequences was used to assign V, D and J gene segments. Each retained sequence needed at least a six-nucleotide match to both a V gene segment and a J gene segment. A rearrangement counted as productive if the CDR3 had no stop codons and remained in frame with V and J, and every other rearrangement counted as non-productive. Following IMGT convention, CDR3 was defined as the stretch from the second conserved V-encoded cysteine up to the conserved J-encoded phenylalanine. Sequences without an unambiguous match to a single V gene segment were excluded from the earlier analysis of 450 to 650 of the donors. An earlier analysis of 587 of the donors classified V segments as functional when productive rearrangements were above 56.7% and as segregating when the standard deviation between donors was above 5%. To diagnose cytomegalovirus status from the catalog of TCR beta chain sequences, a statistical classification framework was built. V and J gene assignment, in a later analysis, came from comparing TCR nucleotide sequences with IMGT/GENE-DB human TR gene sequences. A later analysis assigned CDR3 sequences and most-parsimonious VDJ recombination scenarios with the TCRdist pipeline. A later analysis defined each TCR beta chain by its CDR3 amino acid sequence plus V-gene family, and excluded reads lacking a unique V-gene family. To address suspected cross-contamination and a sequencing artifact, a later analysis removed a few hundred highly shared, low-generation-probability nucleotide sequences. In a later analysis, a clonal expansion index for each public chain was calculated from normalized within-repertoire ranks of inferred template counts. Generation probabilities in a later analysis came from a VDJ recombination model fitted to out-of-frame rearrangements, and those results were checked against IGoR. In a later analysis, hypergeometric tests were used to score TCR-TCR, TCR-HLA and TCR-CMV co-occurrence, with a repertoire-size bias correction applied to TCR pairs. In a later analysis, false discovery rates were estimated by permuting HLA or CMV assignments 20 times. In a later analysis, co-occurring TCRs were grouped using DBSCAN, with TCRdist sequence similarity added in when clustering inside HLA-allele-positive subsets. For co-occurrence clustering, repertoires with fewer than 30,000 or more than 120,000 public chains were excluded, along with about five repertoires with anomalous nucleotide sharing. Entries here come from immuneACCESS through TCRdb and include only in-frame sequences with V and J called. Some clones fail to appear in such tables; in the studies checked, an unresolved V gene covers under half of the shortfall, and the cause of the remainder is unknown. V and J calls and clone size are as listed in that table; D and trimming were resolved from the DNA. For this sample the table gives 180,000 or so clones, of which around 80% were detected only once. Around 1.5% of the sample goes to the ten largest clones.

The cohort comprised some 730 healthy bone marrow donors. All cohort members were sampled while nominally healthy, although unrecorded immune exposures were likely present. The donor tested CMV seronegative, placing the donor among the 352 seronegative members of the cohort. Each donor provided a peripheral blood sample, and peripheral blood mononuclear cells were used for TCR beta sequencing. Genomic DNA was extracted from the blood cell samples with the Qiagen DNeasy Blood Extraction Kit. Trimming removed 4 bases from V and 4 bases from J, leaving 14 bases between the germline ends. From cysteine to phenylalanine, the CDR3 is 14 amino acids long. Kept here is only the CDR3 DNA, which spans 42 bases and is read in frame from base 1. The germline V gene sets CDR1 to LGHNA and CDR2 to YSLEER. A word on this clone: Its target antigen remains unknown. Base-call qualities are not available, and no considerably larger clone is one nucleotide away.

This sequence uses TRBV4-3 and TRBJ2-7, with TRBD2 as a weak D call on 6 bases. Sequences were obtained from PBMCs. The origin of this receptor is a man aged 18-30 years in good health and CMV-seronegative. CDR3 reads: CASSPFPGGYEQYF. The nucleotide sequence is given as TGCGCCAGCAGCCCCTTCCCCGGGGGTTACGAGCAGTACTTC.